The clone carrying this T cell receptor (beta chain) has a handful of counts. In the authors' workflow: How many nucleated cells were present was estimated from reference gene primer amplification. The assay was immunoSEQ multiplex PCR, and TCRdb's table has in-frame clones only and misses some. The V and J calls and clone size were taken over from that table, and D and trimming were inferred from the DNA. The sample holds about 48,000 clones, 65% to 90% seen once. Patients in Seattle were enrolled during active infection, then followed longitudinally. The data originate from a study of blood T cell repertoires in COVID-19. In the study overall: The United States, Italy and Spain provided the acute and convalescent COVID-19 samples. PBMCs, B-cell-depleted T cells, or T cells were the source of the cDNA or gDNA that made up the material.

The TCR was taken from a woman older than 75 with COVID-19, enrolled during active disease. Sequencing was performed on peripheral blood.

The CDR3 nucleotides are TGCAGCGTAGCCGGCACAGATACGCAGTATTTT. It is translated as CSVAGTDTQYF. V usage is TRBV29-1 and J usage is TRBJ2-3; the D is unclear. The V end lost 6 bases, the J end lost 1 base, and 5 bases lay between the germline ends. The germline CDR1 and CDR2 sequences are SQVTM and ANQGSEA. The CDR3 spans 11 residues.